Each of the 9 T cell receptor beta chains below was sequenced from the same sample in a study of OX40 agonist ivuxolimab in advanced cancers. Some clones are missing from TCRdb's copy, which holds only in-frame ones; the method was immunoSEQ multiplex PCR. The sample carries some 70,000 clones, more than 85% recorded once. Sequencing was performed on CD4+ or CD8+ T cells sorted from blood, taken in a trial of the OX40 agonist ivuxolimab. These receptors were taken from an adult with an advanced solid tumor such as melanoma, head and neck, liver or kidney cancer.

V and J are TRBV10-1 and TRBJ2-1; TRBD2 is a possible D gene (6 bases). Looked up from germline, CDR1 is WNHNN and CDR2 is SYGVQD (reference sequence). V was clipped by 5 bases and J by 7 bases, with 18 bases between them. This CDR3 region has 15 residues. CDR3 sequence: CASSRPGGSRNEQFF. CDR3 in DNA: TGCGCCAGCAGTCGACCCGGAGGGAGTCGGAATGAGCAGTTCTTC.

This chain connects TRBV28 to TRBJ2-1; 10 nucleotides line up with TRBD1. The CDR3 sequence is 16 residues long. Germline trimming cut 3 bases from V and 2 bases from J; bases unmatched to any gene: 4. The germline gives CDR1 MDHEN, CDR2 SYDVKM. CDR3: CASSLAGTGAYNEQFF. For the CDR3, the DNA is TGTGCCAGCAGTTTGGCCGGGACAGGGGCCTACAATGAGCAGTTCTTC.

The chain couples TRBV5-4 to TRBJ2-3; TRBD2 is a possible D gene (6 bases). Germline CDR1 and CDR2: SGHNT and YYREEE (reference sequence). This CDR3 has 15 amino acids. Trimming cost V 4 bases and J 2 bases, with 14 bases left between them. The CDR3 spells CASSLGTSLTDTQYF. DNA of the CDR3: TGTGCCAGCAGCCTGGGGACTTCCCTCACAGATACGCAGTATTTT.

The chain uses TRBV18 and TRBJ1-6; D may be TRBD1 (6 bases). Per germline, CDR1 KGHSH and CDR2 LQKENI. The V end lost 1 base, the J end lost 10 bases, and 14 bases lay between the germline ends. The CDR3 runs to 15 residues. CDR3 protein: CASSPRGAEGSPLHF. Written as DNA, the CDR3 is TGTGCCAGCTCACCACGGGGGGCGGAAGGGTCACCCCTCCACTTT.

The genes are TRBV19 and TRBJ1-2; the D is unclear. The CDR3 sequence is 15 residues long. Trimming removed 3 bases at V and 4 bases at J, with 15 bases between. Germline assignment: CDR1 LNHDA and CDR2 SQIVND (reference sequence). The CDR3 DNA reads TGTGCCAGTAGTATTTCTGCGGAGGGTCCCTATGGCTACACCTTC. Residues: CASSISAEGPYGYTF.

The chain combines TRBV5-1 with TRBJ2-3, with TRBD2 matching 8 bases. The germline gives CDR1 SGHRS, CDR2 YFSETQ. The J segment lost 5 bases and the V segment lost 5 bases, leaving 13 bases of the junction unmatched. The CDR3 spans 16 residues. CDR3 nucleotide sequence: TGCGCCAGCAGTTCCGGGACTAGTTTTGGGGGAGATACGCAGTATTTT. Encoded protein: CASSSGTSFGGDTQYF.

The gene calls are TRBV7-9 and TRBJ1-2, with D possibly being TRBD1 (5 bases). Trimming removed 4 bases from V and 2 bases from J, with 11 bases in between. Germline values: CDR1 SEHNR, CDR2 FQNEAQ (reference sequence). This CDR3 is built from 14 residues. The CDR3 here is CASSSQEGNYGYTF. Written as DNA, the CDR3 is TGTGCCAGCAGCTCCCAAGAGGGGAACTATGGCTACACCTTC.

V and J are TRBV5-1 and TRBJ1-4; 9 bases match TRBD1. The CDR3 is made up of 16 amino acids. CDR1 is SGHRS, CDR2 YFSETQ, per germline. Losses at the gene ends were 1 base for V and 8 bases for J; bases not matched to a gene: 9. The CDR3: CASSLSPQGAGEKLFF. The CDR3 DNA reads TGCGCCAGCAGCTTGAGCCCACAGGGGGCAGGAGAAAAACTGTTTTTT.

This chain links TRBV7-6 with TRBJ2-7, with TRBD2 matching over 7 bases. CDR3 length: 15 amino acids. The germline V gene has CDR1 SGHVS and CDR2 FNYEAQ. The J segment lost 2 bases and the V segment lost 5 bases, leaving 9 bases of the junction unmatched. The CDR3 spells CASSRGEGPAYEQYF. The CDR3 DNA follows: TGTGCCAGCAGCCGGGGGGAGGGACCTGCCTACGAGCAGTACTTC.